The clone carrying this T cell receptor beta chain has only a few counts. The antigen is unknown. This sample stems from a study of blood T cells in healthy people across ages. Study-level results: CMV infection status of these donors was not known.

For the second PCR, which ran for about 7 to 11 cycles, a sample-barcoded 5' primer and a J-beta primer mix were used. Carrying 12 random nucleotides, a template-switch adaptor labeled each individual cDNA molecule. TCRdb re-derived calls from the 5' RACE reads in MiXCR, one entry per CDR3 protein. The table lists around 800,000 distinct CDR3 sequences, roughly 24% of them singletons. The CDR3 length is 14 residues. Germline CDR1 SEHNR, CDR2 FQNEAQ (reference sequence). The V segment lost 6 bases and the J segment 1 base; nucleotides outside the gene matches: 5. This sample also belongs to another study, concerning T cells of mothers and their children.

Sequencing was carried out using blood. The TCR originated in a boy aged 5-17 years in good health. This chain connects TRBV7-9 to TRBJ1-2; TRBD1 aligns across 7 bases. The CDR3 is CASRSGQVNYGYTF. In nucleotides, the CDR3 is TGTGCCAGCAGAAGTGGACAGGTTAACTATGGCTACACCTTC.